The 25 T cell receptor beta chains below were found in one sample sequenced in a study of blood T cell repertoires in COVID-19. The protocol was immunoSEQ multiplex PCR, while the TCRdb copy is restricted to in-frame clones and leaves out a portion. The sample lists 250,000 to 350,000 clones, about nine tenths occurring once. Specimen: peripheral blood. Source of these receptors: a woman in her 30s with COVID-19, enrolled during active disease.

The chain carries TRBV15 and TRBJ2-2, with D hard to call. CDR1 is LNHNV and CDR2 is YYDKDF in the germline V gene (reference sequence). This CDR3 comprises 17 residues. V lost 0 bases and J 5 bases, leaving 16 bases between the germline ends. CDR3 loop: CATSREHPARRTGELFF. In DNA, the CDR3 is TGTGCCACCAGCAGAGAGCATCCGGCTAGAAGGACCGGGGAGCTGTTTTTT.

The V and J genes are TRBV14 and TRBJ1-2; D remains unclear. The V gene's germline CDR1 is SGHDN and CDR2 FVKESK. V gave up 2 bases and J gave up 8 bases, with 12 bases separating them. This CDR3 comprises 13 residues. The CDR3, as DNA: TGTGCCAGCAGCCAACCGGGGAGGCGAGGCTACACCTTC. Encoded protein: CASSQPGRRGYTF.

The rearrangement uses TRBV11-2 and TRBJ2-1, with 14 positions matching TRBD2. Unmatched junction bases numbered 6, after V lost 4 bases and J lost 4 bases. This CDR3 is built from 17 residues. Germline V gene lookup returns CDR1 SGHAT and CDR2 FQNNGV. CDR3 DNA sequence: TGTGCCAGCAGCTCCCCGACTAGCGGGAGGGATTACAATGAGCAGTTCTTC. Translating it yields CASSSPTSGRDYNEQFF. Looking up the rest from reference TRBV11-2 and TRBJ2-1 gives the full variable domain: EAGVAQSPRYKIIEKRQSVAFWCNPISGHATLYWYQQILGQGPKLLIQFQNNGVVDDSQLPKDRFSAERLKGVDSTLKIQPAKLEDSAVYLCASSSPTSGRDYNEQFFGPGTRLTVL.

This clone appeared a single time. This sequence joins TRBV20-1 and TRBJ2-3; D is uncertain. Looked up from germline, CDR1 is DFQATT and CDR2 is SNEGSKA (reference sequence). The CDR3 contains 11 residues. V lost 6 bases and J 6 bases, leaving 10 bases between the germline ends. The CDR3 loop reads CSAYTGDTQYF. The CDR3 nucleotides read TGCAGTGCCTACACCGGGGATACGCAGTATTTT.

The genes are TRBV5-1 and TRBJ2-2; 7 nucleotides align to TRBD1. Germline CDR1 reads SGHRS; CDR2 reads YFSETQ. V gave up 5 bases and J gave up 1 base; unmatched junction bases: 8. There are 16 residues in the CDR3. The CDR3 is CASSIEGTVNTGELFF. In nucleotides, the CDR3 is TGCGCCAGCAGTATCGAGGGGACAGTGAACACCGGGGAGCTGTTTTTT.

The rearrangement links TRBV5-6 to TRBJ1-2, with 7 bases identical to TRBD1. The CDR3 runs to 17 residues. The J segment lost 6 bases and the V segment lost 4 bases, leaving 18 bases of the junction unmatched. The V gene's germline CDR1 is SGHDT and CDR2 YYEEEE. The CDR3 sequence is CASSQRDSLGLLHGYTF. CDR3 coding DNA: TGTGCCAGCAGCCAAAGGGACAGTTTAGGCCTTCTCCATGGCTACACCTTC.

The CDR3 DNA sequence: TGTGCCAGCAGCGTGGCTAGCGGAACCGGGGAGCTGTTTTTT. It encodes CASSVASGTGELFF. The gene calls are TRBV9 and TRBJ2-2; 7 nucleotides align to TRBD2. Trimming took 2 bases from V and 5 from J; bases not matched to a gene: 3. The V gene's germline CDR1 is SGDLS and CDR2 YYNGEE. CDR3 length: 14 amino acids.

The chain joins TRBV7-9 to TRBJ2-7; weak D call: TRBD2 (5 bases). CDR3 length: 14 amino acids. CDR1 and CDR2 from the germline V gene are SEHNR and FQNEAQ (reference sequence). The V end lost 1 base, the J end lost 0 bases, and 7 bases lay between the germline ends. The CDR3 loop reads CASSLGGLSYEQYF. DNA for the CDR3: TGTGCCAGCAGCTTAGGAGGGCTCTCCTACGAGCAGTACTTC.

J is TRBJ1-5 and V is TRBV5-1; D unresolved. CDR1 SGHRS and CDR2 YFSETQ come from the germline V gene. The V end was cut by 4 bases, the J end by 3 bases, with 11 bases between. The length of the CDR3 is 14 residues. CDR3 DNA sequence: TGCGCCAGCAGCACAGCGGGCCTCAATCAGCCCCAGCATTTT. Translating gives CASSTAGLNQPQHF.

The genes are TRBV28 and TRBJ2-7, with 8 bases identical to TRBD1. Per the germline V gene, CDR1 is MDHEN and CDR2 is SYDVKM. V was clipped by 1 base and J by 5 bases; unmatched bases: 7. The CDR3 totals 15 residues. CDR3 in amino acids: CASSLFRTGRDEQYF. The CDR3 coding sequence is TGTGCCAGCAGTTTATTCCGGACAGGGCGGGACGAGCAGTACTTC. Full variable domain (missing parts from reference TRBV28 and TRBJ2-7): DVKVTQSSRYLVKRTGEKVFLECVQDMDHENMFWYRQDPGLGLRLIYFSYDVKMKEKGDIPEGYSVSREKKERFSLILESASTNQTSMYLCASSLFRTGRDEQYFGPGTRLTVT.

The chain carries TRBV12-3 or TRBV12-4 and TRBJ1-2; a possible D gene is TRBD1 (5 bases). The CDR3 has 12 residues. Trimming shortened V by 7 bases and J by 4 bases, and 10 bases separated the two germline ends. CDR3 in amino acids: CASTAGVYGYTF. For the CDR3, the DNA is TGTGCCAGCACCGCGGGGGTCTATGGCTACACCTTC.

The genes are TRBV30 and TRBJ1-5; perhaps TRBD1 as D (5 bases). Germline V CDR1 and CDR2: GTSNPN, SVGIG (reference sequence). CDR3 size: 14 residues. The V end lost 3 bases, the J end lost 13 bases, and 22 bases lay between the germline ends. The CDR3 protein is CAWSPGSVGAAQHF. The CDR3 region has the DNA TGTGCCTGGAGCCCAGGCTCCGTAGGGGCGGCTCAGCATTTT.

This chain joins TRBV20-1 and TRBJ2-7; D gene unclear. Germline V lookup: CDR1 DFQATT, CDR2 SNEGSKA (reference sequence). Trimming cost V 5 bases and J 2 bases, with 7 bases left between them. The CDR3 runs to 11 residues. CDR3 bases: TGCAGTGCTTCCAGAACCTACGAGCAGTACTTC. This translates into CSASRTYEQYF.

This clone was observed once. The chain combines TRBV6-1 with TRBJ2-4, with 9 bases aligning to TRBD1. This CDR3 region has 16 residues. Losses at the gene ends were 3 bases for V and 3 bases for J; bases not matched to a gene: 6. Germline loops: CDR1 MNHNS, CDR2 SASEGT. As DNA, the CDR3 is TGTGCCAGCAGTGACCCGACAGGGGGAGTCAAAAACATTCAGTACTTC. Protein sequence: CASSDPTGGVKNIQYF.

This CDR3 is CASSVEGGPPYEQYF. The CDR3 nucleotides are TGTGCCAGCAGCGTAGAGGGCGGGCCCCCCTACGAGCAGTACTTC. This rearrangement joins TRBV9 to TRBJ2-7, with D possibly TRBD2 on 5 matching bases. The CDR3 runs to 15 residues. Trimming stripped 0 bases from V and 2 bases from J, with 12 bases between. The germline gives CDR1 SGDLS, CDR2 YYNGEE.

The rearrangement uses TRBV7-9 and TRBJ1-1; 7 nucleotides line up with TRBD1. The CDR3 runs to 15 residues. Germline assignment: CDR1 SEHNR and CDR2 FQNEAQ (reference sequence). V shed 4 bases and J 0 bases; nucleotides not matched to a gene: 5. CDR3 sequence reads: CASSSPGQLNTEAFF. The DNA for the CDR3 is TGTGCCAGCAGCTCCCCGGGACAGTTGAACACTGAAGCTTTCTTT.

The CDR3: CASGQGAGGYTF. In DNA form, the CDR3 reads TGTGCCAGTGGACAGGGGGCAGGTGGCTACACCTTC. The V call is TRBV12-3 or TRBV12-4, the J call TRBJ1-2, with 11 bases lining up with TRBD1. There are 12 residues in the CDR3. V shed 9 bases and J 7 bases; nucleotides not matched to a gene: 4.

The chain employs TRBV5-4 and TRBJ2-7, with a weak D call TRBD1 (6 bases). The germline V gene has CDR1 SGHNT and CDR2 YYREEE (reference sequence). The CDR3 has 12 residues. V dropped 4 bases and J dropped 5 bases, with 10 bases sitting between them. For the CDR3, the DNA is TGTGCCAGCAGCAGCTACAGGGACGAGCAGTACTTC. This codes for CASSSYRDEQYF.

V is TRBV4-3 and J is TRBJ1-4, with D maybe TRBD1 (5 bases). There are 16 residues in the CDR3. From germline, CDR1 is LGHNA and CDR2 YSLEER. The V end lost 1 base, the J end lost 2 bases, and 11 bases lay between the germline ends. CDR3 coding DNA: TGCGCCAGCAGCCAAGTTAGGGGTCCCACTAATGAAAAACTGTTTTTT. It codes for CASSQVRGPTNEKLFF.

The genes are TRBV24-1 and TRBJ2-2; no clear D gene. The CDR3 spans 16 residues. V dropped 5 bases and J dropped 2 bases, with 14 bases sitting between them. Germline V gene data show CDR1 as KGHDR and CDR2 as SFDVKD. In nucleotides, the CDR3 is TGTGCCACCAGTGTACTTCCAGCGCAAAACACCGGGGAGCTGTTTTTT. Translation: CATSVLPAQNTGELFF.

This clone was detected a few times. Distinct nucleotide sequences in the sample also encode this CDR3. CDR3 sequence reads: CASSLTGDGNQPQHF. CDR3 in DNA: TGCGCCAGCAGCTTAACAGGGGATGGCAATCAGCCCCAGCATTTT. The chain employs TRBV5-1 and TRBJ1-5, with 7 bases identical to TRBD1. The CDR3 extends over 15 amino acids. Germline trimming cut 2 bases from V and 2 bases from J; bases unmatched to any gene: 4. Germline V CDR1 and CDR2: SGHRS, YFSETQ.

This chain connects TRBV5-5 to TRBJ1-1; a possible D gene is TRBD1 (6 bases). V was clipped by 4 bases and J by 4 bases, with 14 bases between them. The length of the CDR3 is 14 residues. CDR1 and CDR2 (germline): SGHKS, YYEKEE (reference sequence). DNA of the CDR3: TGTGCCAGCAGCCCAATACAGGGTCGCACTGAAGCTTTCTTT. Protein sequence: CASSPIQGRTEAFF. The full variable domain, with the rest looked up from reference TRBV5-5 and TRBJ1-1, is DAGVTQSPTHLIKTRGQQVTLRCSPISGHKSVSWYQQVLGQGPQFIFQYYEKEERGRGNFPDRFSARQFPNYSSELNVNALLLGDSALYLCASSPIQGRTEAFFGQGTRLTVV.

The gene calls are TRBV5-1 and TRBJ2-5, with D possibly matching TRBD1 (6 bases). V lost 5 bases to trimming and J lost 3 bases, with 14 bases between them. The germline V gene has CDR1 SGHRS and CDR2 YFSETQ. This CDR3 has 14 residues. CDR3 sequence (DNA): TGCGCCAGCAGGAGGGGACATGAGAAAGAGACCCAGTACTTC. Translating gives CASRRGHEKETQYF.

This chain links TRBV15 with TRBJ2-4; the D is unclear. There are 18 residues in the CDR3. Germline CDR1 LNHNV, CDR2 YYDKDF (reference sequence). Deletions cut 0 bases from V and 0 bases from J, with 15 bases between. CDR3 DNA: TGTGCCACCAGCAGAGATCTCGTCAAGTTACTAGCCAAAAACATTCAGTACTTC. It is translated as CATSRDLVKLLAKNIQYF.

In its sample, this clone was seen once. The gene calls are TRBV10-3 and TRBJ2-5; 7 bases line up with TRBD1. Trimming took 6 bases from V and 0 from J; bases not matched to a gene: 1. The CDR3 consists of 13 residues. Germline CDR1 is ENHRY and CDR2 is SYGVKD. The CDR3 DNA follows: TGTGCCATCAGGGGGACAGACCAAGAGACCCAGTACTTC. Residues: CAIRGTDQETQYF.